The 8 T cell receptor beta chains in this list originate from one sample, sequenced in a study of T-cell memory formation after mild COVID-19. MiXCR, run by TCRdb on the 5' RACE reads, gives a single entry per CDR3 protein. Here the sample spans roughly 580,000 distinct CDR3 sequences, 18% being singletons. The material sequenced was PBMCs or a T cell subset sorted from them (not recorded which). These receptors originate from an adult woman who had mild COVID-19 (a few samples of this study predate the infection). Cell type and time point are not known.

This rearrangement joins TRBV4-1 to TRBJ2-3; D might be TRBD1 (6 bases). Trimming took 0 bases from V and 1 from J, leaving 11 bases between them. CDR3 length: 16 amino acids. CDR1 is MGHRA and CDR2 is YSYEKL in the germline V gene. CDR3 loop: CASSQEGRGGTDTQYF. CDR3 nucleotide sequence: TGCGCCAGCAGCCAAGAGGGCAGGGGTGGCACAGATACGCAGTATTTT.

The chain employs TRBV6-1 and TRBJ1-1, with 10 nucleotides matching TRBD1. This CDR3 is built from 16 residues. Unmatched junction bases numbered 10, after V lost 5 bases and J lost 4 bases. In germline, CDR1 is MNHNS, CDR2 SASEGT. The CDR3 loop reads CASSPPDRGHGTEAFF. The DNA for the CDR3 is TGTGCCAGCAGTCCACCTGACAGGGGGCATGGCACTGAAGCTTTCTTT.

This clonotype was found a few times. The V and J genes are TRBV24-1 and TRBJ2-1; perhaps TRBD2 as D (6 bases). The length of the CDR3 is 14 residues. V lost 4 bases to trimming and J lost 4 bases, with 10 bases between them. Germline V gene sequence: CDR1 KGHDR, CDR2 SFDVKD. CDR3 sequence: CATSDPGGYNEQFF. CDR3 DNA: TGTGCCACCAGTGACCCCGGGGGTTACAATGAGCAGTTCTTC.

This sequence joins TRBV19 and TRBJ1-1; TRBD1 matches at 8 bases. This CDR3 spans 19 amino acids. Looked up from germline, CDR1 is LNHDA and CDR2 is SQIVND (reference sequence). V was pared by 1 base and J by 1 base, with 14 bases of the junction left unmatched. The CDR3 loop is CASSIGWRQGTSTNTEAFF. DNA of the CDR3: TGTGCCAGTAGTATAGGTTGGAGACAGGGGACATCCACGAACACTGAAGCTTTCTTT.

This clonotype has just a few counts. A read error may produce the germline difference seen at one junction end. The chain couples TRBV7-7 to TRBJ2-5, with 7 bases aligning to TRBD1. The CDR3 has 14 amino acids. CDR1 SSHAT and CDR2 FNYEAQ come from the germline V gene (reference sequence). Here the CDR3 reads CASSRGTAWETQYF. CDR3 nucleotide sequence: TGTGCTAGCAGCCGAGGGACAGCCTGGGAGACCCAGTACTTC.

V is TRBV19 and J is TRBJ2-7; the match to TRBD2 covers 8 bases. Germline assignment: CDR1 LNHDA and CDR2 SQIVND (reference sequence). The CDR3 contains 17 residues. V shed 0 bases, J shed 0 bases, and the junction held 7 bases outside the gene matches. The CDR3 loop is CASSIDLLAENSYEQYF. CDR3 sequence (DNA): TGTGCCAGTAGTATAGACCTACTAGCGGAGAACTCCTACGAGCAGTACTTC.

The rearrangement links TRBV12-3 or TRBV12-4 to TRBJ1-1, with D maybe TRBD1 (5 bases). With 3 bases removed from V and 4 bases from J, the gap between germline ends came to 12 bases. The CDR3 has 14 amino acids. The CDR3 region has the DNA TGTGCCAGCAGTTTCCTTTCAGGGCCCACTGAAGCTTTCTTT. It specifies CASSFLSGPTEAFF.

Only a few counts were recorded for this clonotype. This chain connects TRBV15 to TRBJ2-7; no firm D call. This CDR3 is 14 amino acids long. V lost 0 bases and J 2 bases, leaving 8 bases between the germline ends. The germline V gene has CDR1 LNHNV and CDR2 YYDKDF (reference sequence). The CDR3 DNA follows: TGTGCCACCAGCAGAGATTCGGTAGCCTACGAGCAGTACTTC. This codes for CATSRDSVAYEQYF.